This T cell receptor (beta chain) was identified in a study of patients and donors after allogeneic stem cell transplantation. The germline V and J ends were trimmed by 4 bases and 5 bases, with 14 bases remaining between them. Germline CDR1 reads LGHDT; CDR2 reads YNNKEL (reference sequence). The CDR3 consists of 14 residues. TCRdb independently ran MiXCR on the RT-PCR reads; one entry per CDR3 protein. The sample lists around 7,100 distinct CDR3 sequences; about 13% were seen once. The sequencing input was blood, either unsorted or a sorted T cell fraction (not recorded which). The clonotype originates from a human donor who was either an allogeneic HSCT recipient or a stem cell or donor lymphocyte infusion donor (not recorded which). It is not recorded whose cells these are; they may come from a transplant donor. J is TRBJ1-2 and V is TRBV3-1; no reliable D call. The CDR3, as DNA: TGTGCCAGCAGCCTCAGTAGACCCCTATATGGCTACACCTTC. As protein: CASSLSRPLYGYTF.